These 25 T cell receptor beta chains share one sample of origin, sequenced in a study of vaccination and CD4 T cells after COVID-19. These receptors' antigens are unknown. Oncomine TCR Beta short-read sequencing was applied to DNA from cultured CD4+ T cells. TCRdb reprocessed the PCR reads with MiXCR, giving one entry per CDR3 protein. The table records about 5,400 distinct CDR3 sequences, around 30% of them present only once. The treatment denotes: approximately 11-day PBMC culture with coronavirus spike peptide pools or control peptides (ViraFEST assay). The sample in question was CD4+ T cells from blood, cultured in vitro, obtained after SARS-CoV-2 vaccination. The receptors originated from a human donor who had recovered from COVID-19.

The chain is built from TRBV7-2 and TRBJ2-7; 10 nucleotides match TRBD1. The CDR3 has 16 amino acids. The V gene's germline CDR1 is SGHTA and CDR2 FQGNSA. Germline trimming cut 4 bases from V and 7 bases from J; bases unmatched to any gene: 13. CDR3 DNA: TGTGCCAGCAGCTCGCGGACAGGGGGTCTGTTGGGAGAGCAGTACTTC. Amino acids: CASSSRTGGLLGEQYF.

This clonotype was recorded a few times. The V call is TRBV2, the J call TRBJ2-3, with 7 bases fitting TRBD2. The CDR3 has 14 amino acids. The V gene's germline CDR1 is SNHLY and CDR2 FYNNEI. Trimming removed 7 bases from V and 0 bases from J; junction bases left unmatched: 4. The CDR3 is CASKRGLSTDTQYF. The CDR3 DNA reads as TGTGCCAGCAAGCGGGGCCTGAGCACAGATACGCAGTATTTT.

V usage is TRBV4-3 and J usage is TRBJ2-5, with D perhaps TRBD1 (5 bases). This CDR3 comprises 15 residues. Germline V gene sequence: CDR1 LGHNA, CDR2 YSLEER. V was clipped by 1 base and J by 5 bases, with 14 bases between them. This CDR3 is CASSQAPDRAETQYF. As DNA, the CDR3 is TGCGCCAGCAGCCAAGCCCCTGACAGAGCCGAGACCCAGTACTTC.

The chain uses TRBV7-2 and TRBJ2-1; the D gene is possibly TRBD2 (6 bases). Trimming shortened V by 2 bases and J by 6 bases, and 14 bases separated the two germline ends. The CDR3 runs 15 residues. Per germline, CDR1 SGHTA and CDR2 FQGNSA. CDR3: CASSLTGLGGNEQFF. The DNA of the CDR3 is TGTGCCAGCAGCTTAACGGGACTGGGAGGCAATGAGCAGTTCTTC. The whole variable domain, filled in from reference TRBV7-2 and TRBJ2-1, reads GAGVSQSPSNKVTEKGKDVELRCDPISGHTALYWYRQSLGQGLEFLIYFQGNSAPDKSGLPSDRFSAERTGGSVSTLTIQRTQQEDSAVYLCASSLTGLGGNEQFFGPGTRLTVL.

The rearrangement joins TRBV20-1 to TRBJ1-1; D possibly corresponds to TRBD1 (6 bases). Trimming stripped 6 bases from V and 6 bases from J, with 14 bases between. The CDR3 totals 12 residues. Germline-derived CDR1 and CDR2 are DFQATT and SNEGSKA (reference sequence). CDR3 sequence (DNA): TGCAGTGCCAAGGCAGGGGCATCTGAAGCTTTCTTT. It codes for CSAKAGASEAFF.

This clonotype has only one observation. The chain links TRBV27 to TRBJ2-1; unclear D gene. Germline V gives CDR1 MNHEY, CDR2 SMNVEV (reference sequence). V dropped 3 bases and J dropped 8 bases, with 23 bases sitting between them. The CDR3 is 17 amino acids. The CDR3 DNA follows: TGTGCCAGCAGTTTCGGATTGACTCGAGCTTCACACGATGAGCAGTTCTTC. It is translated as CASSFGLTRASHDEQFF.

The rearrangement links TRBV11-3 to TRBJ1-1, with TRBD1 matching 9 bases. J gave up 8 bases and V 5 bases, and 3 bases lay outside the gene matches. Germline CDR1 reads SGHNT; CDR2 reads YENEEA. CDR3 length: 12 residues. CDR3 in amino acids: CASSTGQGEAFF. For the CDR3, the DNA is TGTGCCAGCAGCACCGGACAGGGGGAAGCTTTCTTT.

CDR3 residues: CASSLVQGVETQYF. As DNA, the CDR3 is TGTGCCAGCAGCTTAGTACAGGGGGTGGAGACCCAGTACTTC. The V call is TRBV5-5, the J call TRBJ2-5, with 8 positions matching TRBD1. J gave up 5 bases and V 2 bases, and 5 bases lay outside the gene matches. The CDR3 runs to 14 residues. From germline, CDR1 is SGHKS and CDR2 YYEKEE (reference sequence).

The V and J genes are TRBV7-2 and TRBJ2-2; the D is unclear. Trimming removed 1 base at V and 0 bases at J, with 9 bases between. The CDR3 extends over 16 amino acids. Germline V CDR1 and CDR2: SGHTA, FQGNSA. The CDR3 region is CASSLVSAANTGELFF. The CDR3 DNA follows: TGTGCCAGCAGCTTAGTAAGCGCTGCGAACACCGGGGAGCTGTTTTTT.

A few counts support this clonotype. The CDR3 bases are TGTGCCAGCAGCCCGGGACCCTATGGCTACACCTTC. Amino acid sequence: CASSPGPYGYTF. V is TRBV6-1 and J is TRBJ1-2; D perhaps matches TRBD1 (5 bases). V lost 6 bases and J lost 4, with 9 bases in between. This CDR3 region has 12 residues. Germline V gene lookup returns CDR1 MNHNS and CDR2 SASEGT.

As DNA, the CDR3 is TGTGCCAGCAGCTTAGTTCAGGAGACTGAAGCTTTCTTT. Translated: CASSLVQETEAFF. The chain has TRBV7-9 and TRBJ1-1; D remains unclear. Germline loops: CDR1 SEHNR, CDR2 FQNEAQ (reference sequence). The CDR3 length is 13 residues. V lost 1 base and J lost 5, with 8 bases in between.

CDR3 residues: CSARKGQIYEQYF. CDR3 bases: TGCAGTGCTAGAAAAGGACAGATCTACGAGCAGTACTTC. The chain is built from TRBV20-1 and TRBJ2-7; D might be TRBD1 (6 bases). This CDR3 has 13 amino acids. Germline CDR1 and CDR2: DFQATT and SNEGSKA (reference sequence). V was trimmed by 2 bases and J by 3 bases, leaving 11 bases between them.

In its sample, this clonotype was seen a few times. The chain links TRBV10-3 to TRBJ1-6; 11 nucleotides match TRBD1. V shed 4 bases, J shed 7 bases, and the junction held 6 bases outside the gene matches. The CDR3 totals 16 residues. Germline CDR1 is ENHRY and CDR2 is SYGVKD. The CDR3 spells CAISGGQGGPNSPLHF. CDR3 nucleotide sequence: TGTGCCATCAGTGGGGGACAGGGGGGCCCAAATTCACCCCTCCACTTT.

This clonotype showed up just a few times. This chain links TRBV7-2 with TRBJ1-6; 7 nucleotides line up with TRBD1. Germline CDR1 is SGHTA and CDR2 is FQGNSA. After removal of 1 base from V and 1 base from J, the junction contained 4 bases not matched to a gene. This CDR3 comprises 17 residues. DNA for the CDR3: TGTGCCAGCAGCTTAGTAGCAGGGGGGTCCTATAATTCACCCCTCCACTTT. It encodes CASSLVAGGSYNSPLHF.

This chain links TRBV24-1 with TRBJ2-3; D ambiguous. This CDR3 has 13 residues. V was cut by 4 bases and J by 0 bases, with 4 bases left in between. CDR1 is KGHDR, CDR2 SFDVKD, per germline. The CDR3 region has the DNA TGTGCCACCAGTGACCCGAGCACAGATACGCAGTATTTT. This encodes CATSDPSTDTQYF.

The rearrangement joins TRBV7-2 to TRBJ1-1; D possibly corresponds to TRBD1 (5 bases). The germline V gene encodes CDR1 SGHTA and CDR2 FQGNSA. CDR3 length: 14 amino acids. The ends were cut back, 6 bases at V and 1 base at J, with 12 bases in the middle. The CDR3: CASRTGQANTEAFF. The CDR3 bases are TGTGCCAGCAGAACCGGACAAGCGAACACTGAAGCTTTCTTT.

The chain carries TRBV19 and TRBJ2-2; 10 bases fit TRBD1. Germline CDR1 reads LNHDA; CDR2 reads SQIVND (reference sequence). The CDR3 consists of 16 residues. The junction had 0 bases not matched to a gene; V was cut back by 1 base and J by 1 base. The CDR3 bases are TGTGCCAGTAGTATAGGGACAGGGGGGAACACCGGGGAGCTGTTTTTT. Its protein product is CASSIGTGGNTGELFF.

The rearrangement uses TRBV19 and TRBJ2-3; D may match TRBD1 or TRBD2 (6 bases each). CDR3 length: 15 amino acids. Trimming removed 5 bases from V and 2 bases from J, with 14 bases in between. Looked up from germline, CDR1 is LNHDA and CDR2 is SQIVND (reference sequence). CDR3 DNA: TGTGCCAGTAGTGAGACCGCGGGACACACAGATACGCAGTATTTT. Residues: CASSETAGHTDTQYF.

There are a few counts of this clonotype. The chain employs TRBV6-1 and TRBJ2-3, with 11 bases lining up with TRBD2. This CDR3 comprises 15 residues. Germline CDR1 and CDR2: MNHNS and SASEGT. Trimming cost V 6 bases and J 1 base; bases outside gene matches: 3. The CDR3, as DNA: TGTGCCAGCAGAGCACTAGCGGGAGGCACAGATACGCAGTATTTT. Translating it yields CASRALAGGTDTQYF.

V is TRBV12-3 or TRBV12-4 and J is TRBJ1-1; TRBD1 matches at 10 bases. With 6 bases clipped from V and 3 bases from J, the junction kept 10 bases outside the gene matches. CDR3 length equals 16 residues. Here the CDR3 DNA reads TGTGCCAGCAGGCCCCACACCGGGACAGGGGACACTGAAGCTTTCTTT. Translated: CASRPHTGTGDTEAFF.

This clonotype turned up a few times. The rearrangement joins TRBV20-1 to TRBJ2-7, with TRBD1 as a possible D gene (6 bases). V was pared by 6 bases and J by 6 bases, with 18 bases between. CDR1 and CDR2 from the germline V gene are DFQATT and SNEGSKA (reference sequence). This CDR3 comprises 13 residues. CDR3 residues: CSAPTGTVREQYF. Here the CDR3 DNA reads TGCAGTGCACCTACAGGGACGGTGCGCGAGCAGTACTTC.

This chain connects TRBV6-5 to TRBJ1-5, with no clear D. V dropped 4 bases and J dropped 7 bases, with 14 bases sitting between them. The CDR3 contains 14 residues. Germline loops: CDR1 MNHEY, CDR2 SVGAGI. DNA of the CDR3: TGTGCCAGCAGTTCAGGCCCTAAATACCAGCCCCAGCATTTT. This encodes CASSSGPKYQPQHF.

The J gene is TRBJ2-2, the V gene TRBV25-1, with 11 bases matching TRBD2. This CDR3 region has 17 residues. The V gene end was trimmed by 4 bases and the J gene end by 9 bases; junction bases not matched to a gene: 13. Germline V gene data show CDR1 as MGHDK and CDR2 as SYGVNS. The CDR3 DNA follows: TGTGCCAGCAGTGCGGGGGGAACTAGCGGGAGTATAAGGGAGCTGTTTTTT. It yields the protein CASSAGGTSGSIRELFF.

This clonotype was detected a few times. The CDR3 DNA is TGTGCCAGCAGTTACTCGAACGGGTTGGATCAGCCCCAGCATTTT. Translating it yields CASSYSNGLDQPQHF. The V gene is TRBV6-5, the J gene TRBJ1-5; no firm D call. Trimming removed 0 bases from V and 5 bases from J, with 11 bases in between. The length of the CDR3 is 15 residues. Per the germline V gene, CDR1 is MNHEY and CDR2 is SVGAGI.

This clonotype was seen a few times. V gene TRBV10-2 combines with J gene TRBJ1-5; D is ambiguous. Germline V gene lookup returns CDR1 WSHSY and CDR2 SAAADI. The V end lost 0 bases, the J end lost 2 bases, and 11 bases lay between the germline ends. The CDR3 is made up of 16 amino acids. CDR3 nucleotide sequence: TGCGCCAGCAGTGAGTCGAGGTCGGTCCGCAATCAGCCCCAGCATTTT. Its protein product is CASSESRSVRNQPQHF.